This TCR beta chain originates from a study of T cell repertoires in cytomegalovirus infection. Study-wide context: Both CMV infection and a matching HLA type were indicated by public TCR beta signatures.

With 8 bases clipped from V and 7 bases from J, the junction kept 6 bases outside the gene matches. Germline-derived CDR1 and CDR2 are MNHEY and SMNVEV (reference sequence). The CDR3 contains 12 residues. Overall study results and limits: There were HLA-C-restricted CMV-specific TCR beta clonotypes dominating the ex vivo response.

MiXCR, run by TCRdb on the reads, gives a single entry per CDR3 protein. The sample includes some 600,000 distinct CDR3 sequences, approximately 25% seen only once; the top ten take around 7.6%. As concerns this clonotype: The antigen is not known.

The receptor's source is a human donor in good health (CMV status not recorded). Some clones in this sample may be carry-over from other donors' samples. This chain joins TRBV27 and TRBJ1-1, with 8 bases aligning to TRBD1. The sequenced sample was CD8+ T cells from PBMCs. CDR3 sequence reads: CASRDRGVEAFF. Here the CDR3 DNA reads TGTGCCAGCCGAGACAGGGGAGTTGAAGCTTTCTTT.